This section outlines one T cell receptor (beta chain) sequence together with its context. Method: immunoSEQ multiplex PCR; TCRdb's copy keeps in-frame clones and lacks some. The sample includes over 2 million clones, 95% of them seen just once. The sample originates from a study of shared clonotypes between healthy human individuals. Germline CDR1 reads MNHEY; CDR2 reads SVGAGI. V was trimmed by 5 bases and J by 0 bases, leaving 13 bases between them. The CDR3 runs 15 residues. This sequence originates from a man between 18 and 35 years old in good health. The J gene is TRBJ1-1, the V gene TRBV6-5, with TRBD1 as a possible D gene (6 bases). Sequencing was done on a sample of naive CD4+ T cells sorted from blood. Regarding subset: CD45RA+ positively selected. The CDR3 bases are TGTGCCAGCAGTCGGACAGACTTACTGAACACTGAAGCTTTCTTT. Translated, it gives CASSRTDLLNTEAFF.